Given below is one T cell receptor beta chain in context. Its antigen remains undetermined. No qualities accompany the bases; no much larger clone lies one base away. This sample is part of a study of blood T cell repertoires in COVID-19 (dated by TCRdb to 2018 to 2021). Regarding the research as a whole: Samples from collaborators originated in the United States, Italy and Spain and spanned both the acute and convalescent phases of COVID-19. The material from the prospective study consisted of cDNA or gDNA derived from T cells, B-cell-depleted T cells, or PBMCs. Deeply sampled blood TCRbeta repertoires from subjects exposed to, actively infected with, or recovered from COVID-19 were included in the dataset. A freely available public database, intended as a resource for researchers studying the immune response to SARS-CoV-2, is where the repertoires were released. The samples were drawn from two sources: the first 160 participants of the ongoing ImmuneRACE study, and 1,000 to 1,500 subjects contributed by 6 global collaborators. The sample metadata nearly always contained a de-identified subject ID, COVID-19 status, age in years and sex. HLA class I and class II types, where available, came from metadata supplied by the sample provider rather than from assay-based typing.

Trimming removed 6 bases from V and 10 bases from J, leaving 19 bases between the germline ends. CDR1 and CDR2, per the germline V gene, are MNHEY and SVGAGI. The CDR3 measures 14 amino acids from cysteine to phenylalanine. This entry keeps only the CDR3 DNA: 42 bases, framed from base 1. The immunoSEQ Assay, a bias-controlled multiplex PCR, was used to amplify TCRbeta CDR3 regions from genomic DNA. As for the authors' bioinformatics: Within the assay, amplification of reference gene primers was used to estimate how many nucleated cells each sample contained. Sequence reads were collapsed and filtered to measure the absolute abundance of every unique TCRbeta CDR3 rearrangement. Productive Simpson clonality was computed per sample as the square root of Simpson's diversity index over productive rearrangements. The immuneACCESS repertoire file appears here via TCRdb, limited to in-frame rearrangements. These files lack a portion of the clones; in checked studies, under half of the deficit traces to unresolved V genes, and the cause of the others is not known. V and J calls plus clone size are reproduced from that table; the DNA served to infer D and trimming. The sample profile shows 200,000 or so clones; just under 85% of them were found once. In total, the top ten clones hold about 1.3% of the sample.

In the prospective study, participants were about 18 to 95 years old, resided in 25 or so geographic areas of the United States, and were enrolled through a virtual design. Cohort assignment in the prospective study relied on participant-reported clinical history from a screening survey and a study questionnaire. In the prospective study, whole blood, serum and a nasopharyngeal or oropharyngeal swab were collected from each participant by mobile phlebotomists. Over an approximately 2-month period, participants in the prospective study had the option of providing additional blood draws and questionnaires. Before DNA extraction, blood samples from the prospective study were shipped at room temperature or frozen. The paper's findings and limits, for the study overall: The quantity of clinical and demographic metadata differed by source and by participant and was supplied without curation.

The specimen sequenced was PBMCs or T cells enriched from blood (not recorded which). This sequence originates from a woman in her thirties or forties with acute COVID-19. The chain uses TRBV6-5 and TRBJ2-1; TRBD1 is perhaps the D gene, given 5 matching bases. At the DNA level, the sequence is TGTGCCAGCAGCCTCCGGCGGACATCCGACGAGCAGTTCTTC. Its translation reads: CASSLRRTSDEQFF.